A single sample gave rise to the 26 T cell receptor beta chains below, sequenced in a study of post-analysis software for immune sequencing data. General study findings and limits: Controls showed lower frequencies than patients for roughly 5 TRBV segments, and TRBV5-6, TRBV5-1 and TRBV20-1 were among these.

Carried by the TCR beta cDNA libraries were unique molecular identifiers. TCRdb used MiXCR to reprocess the PCR reads, holding one entry per CDR3 protein. Altogether about 820,000 distinct CDR3 sequences are present, approximately 53% being singletons, with the ten largest covering approximately 4.4%. These receptors have no identified antigens. Sequenced material: blood. These receptors were taken from a girl aged 5-17 years with multiple sclerosis.

The chain couples TRBV29-1 to TRBJ2-7; D is uncertain. V lost 6 bases to trimming and J lost 2 bases, with 14 bases between them. This CDR3 has 13 residues. CDR1 is SQVTM, CDR2 ANQGSEA, per germline. CDR3: CSVSTKLTYEQYF. The CDR3 DNA sequence: TGCAGCGTATCAACTAAACTAACCTACGAGCAGTACTTC.

V is TRBV20-1 and J is TRBJ2-5; 7 nucleotides match TRBD2. Germline V lookup: CDR1 DFQATT, CDR2 SNEGSKA (reference sequence). This CDR3 contains 15 residues. Trimming removed 0 bases from V and 1 base from J; junction bases left unmatched: 5. This chain's CDR3 is CSARDLREGQETQYF. CDR3 DNA sequence: TGCAGTGCTAGAGATTTGAGGGAGGGCCAAGAGACCCAGTACTTC.

About this clonotype: Germline and junction disagree at one end, which may indicate a read error. This chain links TRBV9 with TRBJ2-5; TRBD2 matches at 7 bases. Gene TRBJ2-7 matches the end of the DNA better, so the J call may be wrong. The CDR3 loop spans 13 amino acids. The germline CDR1 and CDR2 sequences are SGDLS and YYNGEE. The DNA of the CDR3 is TGTGCCTGCAGCCCTTGGACTAGTGACGAGCAGTACTTC. Amino acid sequence: CACSPWTSDEQYF.

A few counts support this clonotype. The chain has TRBV29-1 and TRBJ2-7; D gene ambiguous. Germline CDR1 and CDR2: SQVTM and ANQGSEA. The CDR3 contains 12 residues. V dropped 3 bases and J dropped 2 bases, with 8 bases sitting between them. This CDR3 is CSVEVTAYEQYF. CDR3 bases: TGCAGCGTTGAGGTGACGGCCTACGAGCAGTACTTC.

This chain uses TRBV28 with TRBJ2-7; 11 bases align to TRBD2. The trim removed 5 bases at V and 2 bases at J, leaving 5 bases unmatched. Per the germline V gene, CDR1 is MDHEN and CDR2 is SYDVKM. This CDR3 contains 15 residues. CDR3 region: CASSRLAGSPYEQYF. CDR3 coding DNA: TGTGCCAGCAGTCGACTAGCGGGAAGCCCCTACGAGCAGTACTTC.

The V gene is TRBV7-9, the J gene TRBJ2-4; 7 nucleotides align to TRBD2. The CDR3 runs 16 residues. Germline V lookup: CDR1 SEHNR, CDR2 FQNEAQ (reference sequence). The ends lost 4 bases at V and 0 bases at J; junction bases unmatched: 6. CDR3 nucleotide sequence: TGTGCCAGCAGCTCCCCTAGCGGACTAGCCAAAAACATTCAGTACTTC. Translating it yields CASSSPSGLAKNIQYF.

A few counts support this clonotype. The chain carries TRBV7-3 and TRBJ2-3, with TRBD2 identical over 13 bases. The ends lost 6 bases at V and 6 bases at J; junction bases unmatched: 6. Germline CDR1 and CDR2: SGHTA and FQGTGA. The CDR3 has 15 amino acids. This chain's CDR3 is CASRVGLAGTDTQYF. DNA of the CDR3: TGTGCCAGCAGGGTGGGACTAGCGGGGACCGATACGCAGTATTTT.

The table lists this clonotype with a few counts. The chain combines TRBV24-1 with TRBJ2-3; 11 nucleotides line up with TRBD2. Per germline, CDR1 KGHDR and CDR2 SFDVKD. The V and J ends lost 4 bases and 4 bases, in that order; junction bases with no gene match: 6. The CDR3 has 16 residues. The chain's CDR3 is CATSDSMTSGADTQYF. CDR3 in DNA: TGTGCCACCAGTGACTCTATGACTAGCGGGGCAGATACGCAGTATTTT.

This clonotype has a handful of counts. The J gene is TRBJ2-1, the V gene TRBV5-1, with D perhaps given as TRBD1 or TRBD2 (6 bases each). The germline V gene encodes CDR1 SGHRS and CDR2 YFSETQ. V was clipped by 7 bases and J by 8 bases, with 13 bases between them. This CDR3 spans 12 amino acids. This chain's CDR3 is CASSTGGYEQFF. The CDR3, as DNA: TGCGCCAGCTCGACAGGAGGGTATGAGCAGTTCTTC.

This chain connects TRBV7-8 to TRBJ1-5, with 8 bases matching TRBD1. This CDR3 is built from 16 residues. Germline V CDR1 and CDR2: SGHVS, FQNEAQ. Trimming cost V 1 base and J 4 bases; bases outside gene matches: 6. CDR3 nucleotides: TGTGCCAGCAGCTTAGTTAGCAGGGGGCTTAATCAGCCCCAGCATTTT. Translated: CASSLVSRGLNQPQHF.

This clonotype was counted once. J is TRBJ2-3 and V is TRBV10-3; D assignment may be TRBD1 or TRBD2 (6 bases each). The CDR3 contains 16 residues. V was shortened by 3 bases and J by 1 base, with 14 bases between the two germline ends. Per germline, CDR1 ENHRY and CDR2 SYGVKD. In nucleotides, the CDR3 is TGTGCCATCAGTGAAGGGGGGAATATTCGCACAGATACGCAGTATTTT. It codes for CAISEGGNIRTDTQYF.

The rearrangement joins TRBV7-2 to TRBJ1-1, with D possibly being TRBD1 (5 bases). The CDR3 runs 16 residues. The germline V and J ends were trimmed by 2 bases and 2 bases, with 15 bases remaining between them. Germline-derived CDR1 and CDR2 are SGHTA and FQGNSA. CDR3 loop: CASSLSVGTYNTEAFF. The CDR3 DNA sequence: TGTGCCAGCAGCTTATCCGTTGGGACGTATAACACTGAAGCTTTCTTT.

This rearrangement joins TRBV6-2 or TRBV6-3 to TRBJ1-1; D unclear. Germline V gene data show CDR1 as MNHEY and CDR2 as SVGEGT. The CDR3 loop spans 18 amino acids. Trimming left V 2 bases short and J 1 base short, with 20 bases between. CDR3 bases: TGTGCCAGCAGTTACATTTGGACTCTCCAAAGGCGGAACACTGAAGCTTTCTTT. This codes for CASSYIWTLQRRNTEAFF.

The J gene is TRBJ1-2, the V gene TRBV6-1; tentatively, D is TRBD1 (5 bases). The CDR3 has 14 amino acids. Germline lookup yields CDR1 MNHNS and CDR2 SASEGT. V was pared by 4 bases and J by 1 base, with 10 bases between. The CDR3 nucleotides are TGTGCCAGCAGTGTCAGGGCGGTTAACTATGGCTACACCTTC. It is translated as CASSVRAVNYGYTF.

The chain joins TRBV6-6 to TRBJ1-6; 9 bases are shared with TRBD1. V shed 7 bases and J 11 bases; nucleotides not matched to a gene: 9. The CDR3 extends over 14 amino acids. CDR1 is MNHNY, CDR2 SVGAGI, per germline (reference sequence). The DNA of the CDR3 is TGTGCCAGCATTCCGACAGGGGGAGGGACACCCCTCCACTTT. This encodes CASIPTGGGTPLHF.

This clonotype was picked up one time. J is TRBJ2-1 and V is TRBV14, with 11 positions matching TRBD1. Per germline, CDR1 SGHDN and CDR2 FVKESK. V trimming: 2 bases; J trimming: 12 bases; junction bases outside the gene matches: 6. CDR3 length: 14 amino acids. The chain's CDR3 is CASSQRDRGVLQFF. CDR3 sequence (DNA): TGTGCCAGCAGCCAAAGGGACAGGGGGGTTTTGCAGTTCTTC.

This clonotype has only a few counts. The chain uses TRBV29-1 and TRBJ2-7; D may correspond to TRBD1 or TRBD2 (5 bases each). Germline V gene data show CDR1 as SQVTM and CDR2 as ANQGSEA. Trimming cost V 6 bases and J 6 bases, with 18 bases left between them. This CDR3 comprises 13 residues. The CDR3 loop is CSVTAGSVGEQYF. Here the CDR3 DNA reads TGCAGCGTAACCGCAGGGAGTGTTGGCGAGCAGTACTTC.

The chain has TRBV29-1 and TRBJ2-1; TRBD1 agrees at 8 bases. This CDR3 has 15 residues. J gave up 5 bases and V 8 bases, and 14 bases lay outside the gene matches. Germline assignment: CDR1 SQVTM and CDR2 ANQGSEA. CDR3 sequence: CSSPSPDRDNNEQFF. CDR3 sequence (DNA): TGCAGCTCCCCCTCCCCGGACAGGGACAACAATGAGCAGTTCTTC.

This clonotype was recorded a few times. This chain joins TRBV29-1 and TRBJ2-5; TRBD2 agrees at 9 bases. Matching the DNA end better, TRBJ2-7 makes the J call doubtful. Germline V gives CDR1 SQVTM, CDR2 ANQGSEA. The CDR3 consists of 15 residues. CDR3 DNA sequence: TGCAGCGTTGATGCTTCGTCTAGCGGGATAATCGAGCAGTACTTC. Amino acids: CSVDASSSGIIEQYF.

CDR3 in DNA: TGCAGTGGCCGGGACAGCGGAAACTATGGCTACACCTTC. Its protein is CSGRDSGNYGYTF. The chain combines TRBV20-1 with TRBJ1-2; the match to TRBD1 covers 7 bases. Germline CDR1 and CDR2: DFQATT and SNEGSKA (reference sequence). V was clipped by 7 bases and J by 2 bases; unmatched bases: 7. This CDR3 has 13 amino acids.

The chain recombines TRBV15 with TRBJ2-3; 10 nucleotides line up with TRBD2. J was trimmed by 0 bases and V by 5 bases; bases with no gene match: 8. This CDR3 contains 17 residues. Germline loops: CDR1 LNHNV, CDR2 YYDKDF (reference sequence). CDR3 sequence reads: CATSPGLALTSTDTQYF. The CDR3 nucleotides are TGTGCCACCAGCCCGGGACTAGCGCTGACTAGCACAGATACGCAGTATTTT.

V and J are TRBV7-9 and TRBJ2-5; D is ambiguous. Germline V gene lookup returns CDR1 SEHNR and CDR2 FQNEAQ (reference sequence). Trimming shortened V by 3 bases and J by 5 bases, and 10 bases separated the two germline ends. This CDR3 comprises 13 residues. The CDR3 loop reads CASSFHGTETQYF. The CDR3 nucleotides read TGTGCCAGCAGCTTTCACGGAACGGAGACCCAGTACTTC.

The chain has TRBV5-1 and TRBJ2-1; 8 bases agree with TRBD2. The CDR3 is 16 amino acids. J lost 9 bases, V lost 3 bases, and 14 bases had no gene match. Germline loops: CDR1 SGHRS, CDR2 YFSETQ. As DNA, the CDR3 is TGCGCCAGCAGCTGGGACACGGGACTAGTGAGTTCTGAGCAGTTCTTC. Translating it yields CASSWDTGLVSSEQFF.

The genes are TRBV7-2 and TRBJ2-1; 13 bases map to TRBD2. V lost 1 base to trimming and J lost 8 bases; unmatched junction nucleotides: 2. The CDR3 sequence is 15 residues long. The germline CDR1 and CDR2 sequences are SGHTA and FQGNSA. The CDR3 coding sequence is TGTGCCAGCAGCTTAGGACTAGCGGGGGGTTATGAGCAGTTCTTC. Protein: CASSLGLAGGYEQFF.

This clonotype was detected a few times. The chain joins TRBV9 to TRBJ2-7, with 15 bases lining up with TRBD2. Germline values: CDR1 SGDLS, CDR2 YYNGEE. The V segment lost 3 bases and the J segment 2 bases; nucleotides outside the gene matches: 3. The CDR3 sequence is 16 residues long. The CDR3 nucleotides read TGTGCCAGCAGCGGGACTAGCGGGGGGGGACCCTACGAGCAGTACTTC. Protein sequence: CASSGTSGGGPYEQYF. The full variable domain, completed using reference TRBV9 and TRBJ2-7, is DSGVTQTPKHLITATGQRVTLRCSPRSGDLSVYWYQQSLDQGLQFLIQYYNGEERAKGNILERFSAQQFPDLHSELNLSSLELGDSALYFCASSGTSGGGPYEQYFGPGTRLTVT.

The chain links TRBV5-1 to TRBJ1-5, with D uncertain. CDR3 length equals 13 residues. The ends were cut back, 0 bases at V and 7 bases at J, with 8 bases in the middle. Germline assignment: CDR1 SGHRS and CDR2 YFSETQ. The CDR3 sequence is CASSLEVDQPQHF. The CDR3 DNA reads as TGCGCCAGCAGCTTGGAGGTTGACCAGCCCCAGCATTTT.